Many counts were recorded for the clone carrying this TCR beta chain. Trimming stripped 8 bases from V and 1 base from J, with 13 bases between. This CDR3 has 14 residues. This entry comes from a study of human T cells and chemical hapten exposure. Overall study context: For sensitization, 2% DPC was applied to a 2 cm by 2 cm patch of upper inner arm skin. During the roughly 25-week study period, patients had diphenylcyclopropenone applied to the scalp every week. Patch testing was performed with 0.01% DPC on the upper back, with reading at 6 days. Enrolled patients were predominantly female and had alopecia areata, totalis or universalis.

Documented time point: patch test 3, about 24 weeks after DPC sensitization. Specified treatment: therapeutic diphenylcyclopropenone sensitization with weekly scalp DPC. Each CDR3 protein is one row after TCRdb ran MiXCR on the RACE reads. The sample has under 100,000 distinct CDR3 sequences; about 10% are singletons. The source was whole blood, collected in connection with sensitization to the hapten diphenylcyclopropenone (DPC). The V gene is TRBV12-3 or TRBV12-4, the J gene TRBJ2-3; D might be TRBD1 (5 bases). This receptor was taken from a woman in her forties or fifties with alopecia areata. Some clones in this sample may be carry-over from other donors' samples. CDR3 nucleotides: TGTGCCAGCCACGTCCAGGGTGGCACAGATACGCAGTATTTT. Amino acids: CASHVQGGTDTQYF.